This T cell receptor beta chain appears in the sequencing data of a study of cytomegalovirus exposure and HLA in healthy donors (dated by TCRdb to the late 2010s). For the study in its entirety: An earlier analysis of roughly 630 of the donors reported about 250 Gb of sequence data and roughly 110 million unique TCR beta sequences from about 180 million T cells. Approximately 310 gigabases of sequencing data and 80 million or so unique TCR sequences were included in an early release covering 550 to 800 HLA-typed donors. The genetic ancestry cluster associated with self-reported Caucasian donors included approximately 85% of the 300 to 450 genotyped donors. The study aimed to test whether cataloging public T cell receptors could reveal signatures of past pathogen exposure. The study profiled the T cell repertoires of about 640 subjects by immunosequencing and related them to cytomegalovirus serostatus. In addition to the first cohort of approximately 650 subjects, a separate validation cohort of 120 different subjects was used. The study combined high-throughput TCR immunosequencing, statistical association of individual TCRs with disease status, and machine learning to predict cytomegalovirus infection status. A later analysis re-examined previously published TCR beta repertoires from roughly 720 donors and added high-resolution HLA genotyping to investigate patterns of TCR occurrence. The later analysis used no new phenotypic data to find candidate immune exposures, relying instead on TCR beta sequences and their occurrence across donors. To decide whether each TCR beta V gene segment behaved as functional or pseudogenic, an earlier analysis of some 540 of the donors relied on high-throughput TCR beta sequencing. Donor age, sex, ethnicity and CMV serostatus were compiled together with the repertoire data. In a later genetic analysis, genome-wide SNP genotypes for 398 of the 666 donors were used, and that subset was treated as a discovery cohort. All discovery cohort repertoires had been generated on a single sequencing platform. Both class I and class II loci were covered by HLA typing, at four-digit resolution. Typing coverage differed by locus: A, B, C, DRB1 and DQB1 were typed in about 629-630 donors, DQA1 in approximately 520, DPA1 in some 610, and DPB1 in 450 to 480. Roughly 5 DR-DQ haplotypes were handled as single units for association and clustering, since linkage in the cohort was strong. Among about 390 genotyped donors of the cohort, an average of around 240,000 unique TCR beta nucleotide sequences were sequenced per donor, roughly 18% of them non-productive.

The library was produced with the immunoSEQ multiplex PCR assay. For the multiplex PCR, a mixture combining 60 forward primers for TCR Vbeta segments and 13 reverse primers for TCR Jbeta segments was used. Amplification of the CDR3 region of rearranged TCR beta genes was performed with a multiplex PCR assay on genomic DNA. On the Illumina HiSeq System, the amplified TCR beta libraries were sequenced as 87-base-pair reads. Per the source publication's procedure: A later analysis counted approximately 76 million unique TCR beta chains across the roughly 700 repertoires, and roughly 9.9 million of these chains were shared by at least two donors. A nearest-neighbor algorithm error-corrected the raw reads and collapsed the reads into unique sequences, merging closely related sequences to remove PCR and sequencing errors. To assign V, D and J gene segments, CDR3 sequences were aligned to IMGT reference sequences. For a sequence to be retained, at least a six-nucleotide match to both a V gene segment and a J gene segment was required. Rearrangements were classified as productive when the CDR3 lacked stop codons and remained in frame with V and J, and all other rearrangements were classified as non-productive. Following IMGT convention, CDR3 was defined as the stretch from the second conserved V-encoded cysteine to the conserved J-encoded phenylalanine. In an earlier analysis of roughly 580 of the donors, sequences lacking an unambiguous match to a single V gene segment were excluded. In an earlier analysis of 450 to 750 of the donors, a V segment was called functional when productive rearrangements were above 56.7%, and segregating when the standard deviation between donors exceeded 5%. A statistical classification framework was built for diagnosing cytomegalovirus status from the catalog of TCR beta chain sequences. V and J gene assignment, in a later analysis, came from comparing TCR nucleotide sequences with IMGT/GENE-DB human TR gene sequences. A later analysis assigned CDR3 sequences and most-parsimonious VDJ recombination scenarios with the TCRdist pipeline. In a later analysis, each TCR beta chain was defined by its CDR3 amino acid sequence together with its V-gene family, and reads lacking a unique V-gene family were excluded. To address suspected cross-contamination and a sequencing artifact, a later analysis removed 592 highly shared, low-generation-probability nucleotide sequences. In a later analysis, a clonal expansion index was calculated for each public chain from normalized within-repertoire ranks of inferred template counts. In a later analysis, generation probabilities were computed using a VDJ recombination model fitted to out-of-frame rearrangements, and the results were checked against IGoR. In a later analysis, hypergeometric tests were used to score TCR-TCR, TCR-HLA and TCR-CMV co-occurrence, with a repertoire-size bias correction applied to TCR pairs. To estimate false discovery rates, a later analysis permuted the HLA or CMV assignments 20 times. In a later analysis, co-occurring TCRs were grouped using DBSCAN, and TCRdist sequence similarity was added for clustering within HLA-allele-positive subsets. Co-occurrence clustering excluded repertoires with fewer than 30,000 or more than 120,000 public chains, plus five with anomalous nucleotide sharing. This is the immuneACCESS table as TCRdb keeps it, with only in-frame sequences that have V and J called. A part of the clones is gone; compared with another copy, unresolved V genes explain less than half, and the rest is unexplained. For V, J and clone size, that table is used; D and trimming come from the DNA. Present in this sample are about 160,000 clones, over 70% of which were seen just once. The top ten clonotypes cover around 4.5% of the sample.

This clone was detected once. No antigen is known for it. No per-base quality is available; no much larger clone lies one base away. CDR1 and CDR2 were assigned from the germline V gene as SGHRS and YFSETQ. The CDR3 holds 15 amino acids from the cysteine to the phenylalanine. The read is trimmed to its CDR3 DNA, 45 bases read in frame from base 1. The junction shows trimming of 2 bases on V and 3 bases on J, and the gene matches do not reach 5 bases of it. Results and caveats for the whole study, not just this receptor: In a later analysis, HLA-associated TCR beta chains were found to be more clonally expanded and to have lower generation probabilities than equally common non-associated chains. According to a later genetic analysis, donors in an Asian-associated ancestry cluster had fewer N-insertions in productive TCRs than the approximately 690-donor mean. According to a later analysis, parvovirus B19, influenza, CMV and Epstein-Barr virus appeared linked to several top co-occurrence clusters. A cluster of highly shared sequence variants was judged likely to be a technical artifact of the sequencing pipeline. Presence/absence analyses assumed roughly uniform sequencing depth across donors, an assumption that may not hold. Some IMGT-functional V segments, including TRBV6-2 and TRBV6-3, could not be told apart with the 87-base-pair reads, so those segments were excluded. Across donors, most TCR sequences were observed very rarely, whereas some public TCRs were present in many individuals. In the study, some 160 TCR beta chains were listed as associated with cytomegalovirus. In vitro tests confirmed that a few of the cytomegalovirus-associated TCR beta chains recognize cytomegalovirus antigens. Because HLA typing was missing for some donors at each locus, association tests included only the typed subset. At a false discovery rate of 0.05, a later analysis linked some 18,000 TCR beta sequences to specific HLA alleles. In this cohort, only TCR beta chains were sequenced, and detectable features were limited by the absence of alpha or paired-chain data. It was suggested by the authors that the approach could potentially be generalized to other disease states and immunological phenotypes. The only immune exposure information available for the cohort was CMV serostatus. The classifier was reported to diagnose cytomegalovirus status with high specificity and sensitivity in both the original cohort and the validation cohort. V-gene and J-gene trimming of TCR beta chains was associated with a missense DCLRE1C variant in a later genetic analysis, and the association was replicated in an independent cohort. Because counts were too low, about 18 rarely observed V segments, including chromosome 9 orphons, were excluded from the earlier analysis of roughly 580 of the donors. Strong co-occurrence of HLA alleles, especially DR and DQ, made assigning TCR associations to individual alleles difficult. A further reported finding was that TCR beta sequences accurately predicted the HLA-A and HLA-B alleles for most subjects in the first cohort. According to a later analysis, most CMV-associated TCR beta chains appeared to be HLA-restricted, and the HLA associations seemed to be driven largely by CMV exposure. A later analysis found that TCR association rates varied across HLA loci, with DRB1 alleles showing the most associated TCRs and HLA-C alleles the fewest. In an earlier analysis of some 550 of the donors, most TCR beta V segments were observed in productive rearrangements about 87% or about 30% of the time, broadly matching IMGT annotations. Correlated functional status among segregating V segments might reflect linkage disequilibrium, but an unknown experimental factor could not be ruled out.

The cohort comprised fewer than 750 healthy bone marrow donors. Cohort members were all nominally healthy when sampled, although unrecorded immune exposures were likely present. The donor was CMV seronegative and was included in the group of about 400 seronegative cohort members. A peripheral blood sample was collected from each donor, and TCR beta sequencing was performed on peripheral blood mononuclear cells. The Qiagen DNeasy Blood Extraction Kit was used to extract genomic DNA from the blood cell samples. The origin of this receptor is a young man in good health and CMV-seronegative. Rearrangement joined TRBV5-1 to TRBJ1-1; 9 central bases correspond to TRBD1. Sequencing was done on a sample of PBMCs. The DNA reads as follows: TGCGCCAGCAGCTTCGGGGACAGGGATTACACTGAAGCTTTCTTT. Translated, this gives CASSFGDRDYTEAFF.